The clone carrying this TCR beta chain was seen many times. Its antigen is not identified. The TCR library was built from RNA with a 3' RACE protocol and unique molecular identifiers. TCRdb reprocessed the 3' RACE reads via MiXCR and lists one record per CDR3 protein. Here the sample spans under 50,000 distinct CDR3 sequences, 3.5% to 5% being singletons. The sample comes from a study of HIV-infected children after antiretroviral therapy interruption. Overall study: Interruption-arm sampling covered weeks 0, 12, interruption end (24 or 48), and about 3 years post-study. In continuous treatment, analyzed samples were from weeks 0, 48 and 150.

The treatment was: PENTA 11 planned treatment interruption arm or continuous ART arm. Study findings and constraints: Sorted CD45RA+ naive cells might include minor non-naive CD45RA+ cells.

CDR3 length: 20 residues. The germline V gene has CDR1 SGHAT and CDR2 FQNNGV. Between the trimmed V and J ends, which lost 4 bases and 0 bases, there was a span of 25 bases. This chain links TRBV11-2 with TRBJ1-3; D gene uncertain. This material consisted of CD45RA+ CD4+ T cells from PBMCs, pooled from several time points, taken from a donor given antiretroviral therapy, either interrupted or continuous. Subset given: naive CD4+ CD45RA+ CD45RO- T cells. This sequence originates from a pool of human donors with HIV. The DNA of the CDR3 is TGTGCCAGCAGCTCCCGATCACCCCTCATGAATGGACTCTCTGGAAACACCATATATTTT. Its protein is CASSSRSPLMNGLSGNTIYF. Full variable domain (remainder filled in from reference TRBV11-2 and TRBJ1-3): EAGVAQSPRYKIIEKRQSVAFWCNPISGHATLYWYQQILGQGPKLLIQFQNNGVVDDSQLPKDRFSAERLKGVDSTLKIQPAKLEDSAVYLCASSSRSPLMNGLSGNTIYFGEGSWLTVV.